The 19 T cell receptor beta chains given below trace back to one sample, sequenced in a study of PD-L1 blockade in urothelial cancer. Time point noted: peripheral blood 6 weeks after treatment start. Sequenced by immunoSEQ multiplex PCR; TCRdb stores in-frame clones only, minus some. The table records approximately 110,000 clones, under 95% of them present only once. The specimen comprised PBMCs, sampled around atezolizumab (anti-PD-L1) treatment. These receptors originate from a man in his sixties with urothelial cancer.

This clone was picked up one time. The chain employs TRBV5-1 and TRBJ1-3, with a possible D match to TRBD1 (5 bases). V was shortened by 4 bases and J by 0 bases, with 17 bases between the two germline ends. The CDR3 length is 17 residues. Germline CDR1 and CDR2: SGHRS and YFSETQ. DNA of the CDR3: TGCGCCAGCAGCCGCTCCTCAGGCGGGGGCTCTGGAAACACCATATATTTT. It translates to CASSRSSGGGSGNTIYF.

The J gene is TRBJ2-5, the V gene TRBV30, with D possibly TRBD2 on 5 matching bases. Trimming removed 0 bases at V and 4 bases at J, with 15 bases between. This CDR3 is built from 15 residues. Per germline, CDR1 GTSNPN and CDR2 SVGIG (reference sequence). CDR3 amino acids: CAWSVEGAARETQYF. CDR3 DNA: TGTGCCTGGAGTGTAGAGGGTGCAGCGCGAGAGACCCAGTACTTC. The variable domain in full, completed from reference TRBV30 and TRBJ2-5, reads SQTIHQWPATLVQPVGSPLSLECTVEGTSNPNLYWYRQAAGRGLQLLFYSVGIGQISSEVPQNLSASRPQDRQFILSSKKLLLSDSGFYLCAWSVEGAARETQYFGPGTRLLVL.

DNA of the CDR3: TGCGCCAGCCGTCTGTTCGGGGATGGAGAGACCCAGTACTTC. It translates to CASRLFGDGETQYF. V gene TRBV5-1 combines with J gene TRBJ2-5; perhaps TRBD2 as D (5 bases). Looked up from germline, CDR1 is SGHRS and CDR2 is YFSETQ. The V and J ends lost 7 bases and 4 bases respectively, with 17 bases between them. The CDR3 runs 14 residues.

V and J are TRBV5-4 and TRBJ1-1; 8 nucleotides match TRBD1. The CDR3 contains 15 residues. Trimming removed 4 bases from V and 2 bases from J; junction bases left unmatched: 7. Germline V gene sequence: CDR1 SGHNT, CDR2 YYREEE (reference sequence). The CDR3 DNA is TGTGCCAGCAGCCTAGGACAGGGCGGAAACACTGAAGCTTTCTTT. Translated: CASSLGQGGNTEAFF.

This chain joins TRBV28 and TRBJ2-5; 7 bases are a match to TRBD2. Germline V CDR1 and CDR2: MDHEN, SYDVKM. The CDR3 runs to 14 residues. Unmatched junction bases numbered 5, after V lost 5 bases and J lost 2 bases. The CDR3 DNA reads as TGTGCCAGCAGTCCCGGGACTAAACAAGAGACCCAGTACTTC. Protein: CASSPGTKQETQYF.

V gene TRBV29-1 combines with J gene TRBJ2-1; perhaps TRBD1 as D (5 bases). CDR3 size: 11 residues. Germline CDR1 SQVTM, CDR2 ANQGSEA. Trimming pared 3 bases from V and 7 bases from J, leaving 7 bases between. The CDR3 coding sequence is TGCAGCGTTGACAGGGATAATGAGCAGTTCTTC. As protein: CSVDRDNEQFF.

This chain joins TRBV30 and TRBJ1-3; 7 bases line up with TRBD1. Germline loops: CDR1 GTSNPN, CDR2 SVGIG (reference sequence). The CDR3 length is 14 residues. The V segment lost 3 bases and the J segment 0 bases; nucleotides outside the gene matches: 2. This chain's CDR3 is CAWRGQDSGNTIYF. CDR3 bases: TGTGCCTGGAGAGGACAGGACTCTGGAAACACCATATATTTT.

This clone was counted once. The CDR3: CASSRSSGSSYNEQFF. Written as DNA, the CDR3 is TGTGCCAGCAGCCGCTCAAGCGGGAGCTCCTACAATGAGCAGTTCTTC. The V call is TRBV7-2, the J call TRBJ2-1; 8 positions match TRBD2. Germline values: CDR1 SGHTA, CDR2 FQGNSA. The CDR3 sequence is 16 residues long. Trimming removed 5 bases from V and 0 bases from J; junction bases left unmatched: 6.

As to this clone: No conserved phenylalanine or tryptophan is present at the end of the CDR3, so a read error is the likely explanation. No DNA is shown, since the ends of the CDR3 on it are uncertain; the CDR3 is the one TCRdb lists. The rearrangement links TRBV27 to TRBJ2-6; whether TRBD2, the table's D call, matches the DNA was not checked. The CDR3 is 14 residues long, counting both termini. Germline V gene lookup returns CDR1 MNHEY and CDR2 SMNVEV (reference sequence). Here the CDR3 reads CASSFHLALLRAVL.

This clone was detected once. The CDR3 reads CASSSAGLSQDEQYF. The CDR3 DNA follows: TGTGCCAGCAGTTCTGCAGGGCTAAGTCAGGACGAGCAGTACTTC. This rearrangement joins TRBV28 to TRBJ2-7, with D possibly TRBD1 on 5 matching bases. The CDR3 consists of 15 residues. With 4 bases removed from V and 5 bases from J, the gap between germline ends came to 18 bases. Germline CDR1 MDHEN, CDR2 SYDVKM. The whole variable domain, filled in from reference TRBV28 and TRBJ2-7, reads DVKVTQSSRYLVKRTGEKVFLECVQDMDHENMFWYRQDPGLGLRLIYFSYDVKMKEKGDIPEGYSVSREKKERFSLILESASTNQTSMYLCASSSAGLSQDEQYFGPGTRLTVT.

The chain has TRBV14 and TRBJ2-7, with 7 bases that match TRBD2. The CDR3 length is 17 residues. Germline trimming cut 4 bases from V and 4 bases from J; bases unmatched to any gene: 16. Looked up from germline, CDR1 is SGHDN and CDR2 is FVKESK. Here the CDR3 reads CASSLYLAVGAEYEQYF. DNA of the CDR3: TGTGCCAGCAGCCTTTACCTAGCGGTCGGAGCGGAGTACGAGCAGTACTTC.

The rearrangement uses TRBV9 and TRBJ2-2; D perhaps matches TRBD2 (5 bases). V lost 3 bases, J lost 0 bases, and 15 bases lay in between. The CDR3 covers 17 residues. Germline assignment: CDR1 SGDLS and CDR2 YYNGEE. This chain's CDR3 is CASSARAMNPNTGELFF. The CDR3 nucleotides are TGTGCCAGCAGCGCGCGGGCCATGAATCCGAACACCGGGGAGCTGTTTTTT.

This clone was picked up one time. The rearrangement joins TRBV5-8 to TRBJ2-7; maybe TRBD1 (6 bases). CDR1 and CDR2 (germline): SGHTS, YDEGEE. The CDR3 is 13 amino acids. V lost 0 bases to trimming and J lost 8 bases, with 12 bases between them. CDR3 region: CASSLGTVPKQYF. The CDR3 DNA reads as TGTGCCAGCAGCTTGGGGACAGTTCCCAAGCAGTACTTC.

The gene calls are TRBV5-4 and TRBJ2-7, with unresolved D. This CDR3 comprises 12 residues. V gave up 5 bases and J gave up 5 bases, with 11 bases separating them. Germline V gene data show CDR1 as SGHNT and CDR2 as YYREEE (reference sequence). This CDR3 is CASRELENEQYF. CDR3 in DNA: TGTGCCAGCAGAGAGTTGGAGAACGAGCAGTACTTC.

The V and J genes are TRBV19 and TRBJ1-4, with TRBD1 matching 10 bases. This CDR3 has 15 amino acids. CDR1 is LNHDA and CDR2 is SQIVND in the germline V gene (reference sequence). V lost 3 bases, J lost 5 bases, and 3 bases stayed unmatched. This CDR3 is CASSIAGQGNEKLFF. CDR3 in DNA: TGTGCCAGTAGTATCGCGGGACAGGGGAATGAAAAACTGTTTTTT. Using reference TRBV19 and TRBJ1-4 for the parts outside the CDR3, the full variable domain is DGGITQSPKYLFRKEGQNVTLSCEQNLNHDAMYWYRQDPGQGLRLIYYSQIVNDFQKGDIAEGYSVSREKKESFPLTVTSAQKNPTAFYLCASSIAGQGNEKLFFGSGTQLSVL.

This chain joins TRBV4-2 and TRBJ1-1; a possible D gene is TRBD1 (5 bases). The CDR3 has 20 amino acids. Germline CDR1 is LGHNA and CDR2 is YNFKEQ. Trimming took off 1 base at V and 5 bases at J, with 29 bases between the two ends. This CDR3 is CASSQVLGLFRQAGGTEAFF. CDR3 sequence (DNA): TGTGCCAGCAGCCAAGTTTTGGGACTTTTTCGGCAGGCGGGGGGAACTGAAGCTTTCTTT.

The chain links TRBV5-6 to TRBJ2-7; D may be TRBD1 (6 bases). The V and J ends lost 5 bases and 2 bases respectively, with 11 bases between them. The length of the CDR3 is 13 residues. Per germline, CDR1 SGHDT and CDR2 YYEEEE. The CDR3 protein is CASRRTGTYEQYF. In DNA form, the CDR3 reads TGTGCCAGCAGGCGTACAGGGACCTACGAGCAGTACTTC.

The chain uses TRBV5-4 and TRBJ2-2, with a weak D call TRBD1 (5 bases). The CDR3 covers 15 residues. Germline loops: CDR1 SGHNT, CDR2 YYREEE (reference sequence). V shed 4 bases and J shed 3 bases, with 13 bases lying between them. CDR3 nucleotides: TGTGCCAGCAGCACTAAGACAGACTACACCGGGGAGCTGTTTTTT. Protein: CASSTKTDYTGELFF.

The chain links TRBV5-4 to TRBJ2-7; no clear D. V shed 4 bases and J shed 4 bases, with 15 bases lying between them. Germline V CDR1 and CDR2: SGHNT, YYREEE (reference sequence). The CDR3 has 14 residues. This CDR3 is CASSLSNEKYEQYF. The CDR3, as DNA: TGTGCCAGCAGCCTTTCAAACGAGAAGTACGAGCAGTACTTC.